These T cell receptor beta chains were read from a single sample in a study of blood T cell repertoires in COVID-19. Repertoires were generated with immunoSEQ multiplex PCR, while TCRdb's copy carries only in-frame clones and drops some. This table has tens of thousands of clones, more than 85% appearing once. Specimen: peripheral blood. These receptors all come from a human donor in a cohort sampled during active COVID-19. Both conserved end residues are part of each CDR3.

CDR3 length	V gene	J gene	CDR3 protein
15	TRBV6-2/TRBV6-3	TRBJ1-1	CASSSLGGGDTEAFF
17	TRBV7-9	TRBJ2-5	CASSPSAGLQGQETQYF
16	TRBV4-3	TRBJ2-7	CASSQGAGLSIYEQYF
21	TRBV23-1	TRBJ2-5	CASSPPWMSPPGLAGQETQYF
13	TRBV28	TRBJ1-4	CASSSAGPGKLFF
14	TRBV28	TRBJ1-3	CASSKHDKRNTIYF
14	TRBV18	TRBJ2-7	CASSPAGGNDEQYF
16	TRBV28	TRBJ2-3	CASSPSMGAGTDTQYF
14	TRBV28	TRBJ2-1	CASTLTYSYNEQFF
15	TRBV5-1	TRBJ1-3	CASRNTALSGNTIYF